Following are 21 T cell receptor beta chains from one sample sequenced in a study of T cell responses to AZD1222 COVID-19 vaccine. The data were produced by immunoSEQ multiplex PCR, yet TCRdb's version contains in-frame clones alone and is incomplete. The repertoire holds roughly 96,000 clones, with 90% as singletons. The source material was peripheral blood, sampled on day 0 of AZD1222 vaccination. The source is an adult in good health.

The chain combines TRBV28 with TRBJ2-7; D remains ambiguous. Germline V gene lookup returns CDR1 MDHEN and CDR2 SYDVKM. The CDR3 has 12 residues. Trimming removed 7 bases at V and 1 base at J, with 8 bases between. This CDR3 reads CASTTSSYEQYF. For the CDR3, the DNA is TGTGCCAGCACGACTTCTTCCTACGAGCAGTACTTC.

The chain has TRBV30 and TRBJ2-3; no firm D call. The CDR3 totals 11 residues. The V and J ends lost 0 bases and 6 bases respectively, with 4 bases between them. CDR1 and CDR2 from the germline V gene are GTSNPN and SVGIG (reference sequence). The chain's CDR3 is CAWSVPDTQYF. The CDR3 DNA reads as TGTGCCTGGAGTGTACCGGATACGCAGTATTTT. Complete variable domain (other parts from reference TRBV30 and TRBJ2-3): SQTIHQWPATLVQPVGSPLSLECTVEGTSNPNLYWYRQAAGRGLQLLFYSVGIGQISSEVPQNLSASRPQDRQFILSSKKLLLSDSGFYLCAWSVPDTQYFGPGTRLTVL.

The V call is TRBV7-2, the J call TRBJ1-6; D is undetermined. CDR1 and CDR2 from the germline V gene are SGHTA and FQGNSA. V gave up 7 bases and J gave up 15 bases, with 13 bases separating them. This CDR3 spans 11 amino acids. This CDR3 reads CASTLGSFLHF. The DNA of the CDR3 is TGTGCCAGCACCTTGGGGAGTTTCCTCCACTTT.

The CDR3, as DNA: TGTGCCAGTAGTCCAGGTACCTCTGGAAACACCATATATTTT. Translating gives CASSPGTSGNTIYF. The chain recombines TRBV19 with TRBJ1-3, with unresolved D. Trimming took 5 bases from V and 0 from J, leaving 8 bases between them. CDR1 is LNHDA and CDR2 is SQIVND in the germline V gene (reference sequence). This CDR3 region has 14 residues.

This chain connects TRBV7-8 to TRBJ2-7, with TRBD1 identical over 9 bases. The CDR3 consists of 17 residues. Trimming cost V 5 bases and J 1 base; bases outside gene matches: 12. CDR1 and CDR2 (germline): SGHVS, FQNEAQ. For the CDR3, the DNA is TGTGCCAGCAGCCTTCGTACTGACAGGGGGACTTCCTACGAGCAGTACTTC. Protein product: CASSLRTDRGTSYEQYF.

The rearrangement joins TRBV12-3 or TRBV12-4 to TRBJ1-2; D is uncertain. CDR3 length equals 13 residues. V was pared by 5 bases and J by 6 bases, with 13 bases between. CDR3 protein: CASSPGPRNGYTF. As DNA, the CDR3 is TGTGCCAGCAGTCCGGGCCCAAGGAATGGCTACACCTTC.

This chain links TRBV20-1 with TRBJ2-2; D gene unclear. This CDR3 region has 11 residues. From germline, CDR1 is DFQATT and CDR2 SNEGSKA (reference sequence). Trimming took 6 bases from V and 5 from J, leaving 7 bases between them. This chain's CDR3 is CSAVGTGELFF. The CDR3 DNA reads TGCAGTGCAGTGGGTACCGGGGAGCTGTTTTTT.

The chain couples TRBV30 to TRBJ1-3; TRBD1 aligns across 8 bases. CDR1 and CDR2 from the germline V gene are GTSNPN and SVGIG (reference sequence). CDR3 length: 12 amino acids. With 4 bases clipped from V and 15 bases from J, the junction kept 11 bases outside the gene matches. CDR3: CAWTAGGHLTYF. DNA for the CDR3: TGTGCCTGGACGGCAGGGGGCCATCTAACATATTTT.

The chain employs TRBV5-1 and TRBJ2-1; 13 positions agree with TRBD2. V dropped 4 bases and J dropped 7; count of bases not matched to a gene: 5. This CDR3 region has 15 residues. Per the germline V gene, CDR1 is SGHRS and CDR2 is YFSETQ. The CDR3 DNA follows: TGCGCCAGCAGCGCACTAGCGGGAGGGCCGAATGAGCAGTTCTTC. This encodes CASSALAGGPNEQFF.

The V and J genes are TRBV7-2 and TRBJ2-7; TRBD2 agrees at 7 bases. Germline V gene data show CDR1 as SGHTA and CDR2 as FQGNSA. The trim removed 3 bases at V and 3 bases at J, leaving 5 bases unmatched. This CDR3 has 14 residues. CDR3 sequence: CASSLPGLNYEQYF. For the CDR3, the DNA is TGTGCCAGCAGCTTGCCGGGACTAAACTACGAGCAGTACTTC.

The chain couples TRBV7-2 to TRBJ2-5, with 11 nucleotides matching TRBD1. The CDR3 has 15 amino acids. With 4 bases clipped from V and 7 bases from J, the junction kept 8 bases outside the gene matches. CDR1 SGHTA and CDR2 FQGNSA come from the germline V gene. The CDR3 here is CASSSGQGASGTQYF. Written as DNA, the CDR3 is TGTGCCAGCAGCTCAGGACAGGGGGCATCGGGGACCCAGTACTTC.

The V and J genes are TRBV30 and TRBJ2-4, with D possibly matching TRBD1 (6 bases). CDR1 and CDR2 (germline): GTSNPN, SVGIG (reference sequence). This CDR3 is built from 14 residues. CDR3 residues: CACTQGMDKNIQYF. The CDR3 DNA reads as TGTGCATGTACTCAGGGGATGGACAAAAACATTCAGTACTTC.

The chain employs TRBV7-2 and TRBJ2-7; 8 positions agree with TRBD2. Germline CDR1 reads SGHTA; CDR2 reads FQGNSA. V trimming: 1 base; J trimming: 5 bases; junction bases outside the gene matches: 10. The CDR3 is 16 amino acids. The CDR3 loop is CASSLGGAGGGNEQYF. DNA of the CDR3: TGTGCCAGCAGCTTAGGGGGTGCGGGAGGTGGCAACGAGCAGTACTTC.

The genes are TRBV27 and TRBJ1-2; 7 bases fit TRBD1. The germline CDR1 and CDR2 sequences are MNHEY and SMNVEV (reference sequence). The CDR3 is made up of 16 amino acids. The J segment lost 6 bases and the V segment lost 3 bases, leaving 13 bases of the junction unmatched. CDR3 nucleotides: TGTGCCAGCAGTTTGGGAGGGGGCGCGGTTTTGAATGGCTACACCTTC. The encoded protein is CASSLGGGAVLNGYTF.

V is TRBV27 and J is TRBJ2-2, with D perhaps being TRBD1 or TRBD2 (7 bases each). The V end was cut by 6 bases, the J end by 6 bases, with 14 bases between. Germline V gene lookup returns CDR1 MNHEY and CDR2 SMNVEV (reference sequence). This CDR3 comprises 14 residues. The CDR3 DNA sequence: TGTGCCAGCAGACCAGGGGGGGCAGCCGGGGAGCTGTTTTTT. Protein product: CASRPGGAAGELFF.

This sequence joins TRBV7-2 and TRBJ2-7; possible D gene TRBD1, 6 bases. Trimming removed 3 bases at V and 4 bases at J, with 13 bases between. The CDR3 is 14 amino acids. Germline lookup yields CDR1 SGHTA and CDR2 FQGNSA. The CDR3 sequence: CASSLGHVQYEQYF. CDR3 DNA sequence: TGTGCCAGCAGCTTGGGACACGTTCAGTACGAGCAGTACTTC.

The chain is built from TRBV28 and TRBJ1-6, with no clear D. CDR1 and CDR2 from the germline V gene are MDHEN and SYDVKM. The CDR3 is 12 amino acids. Trimming cost V 3 bases and J 9 bases, with 6 bases left between them. This CDR3 reads CASSFYPSPLHF. For the CDR3, the DNA is TGTGCCAGCAGTTTTTATCCTTCACCCCTCCACTTT.

This chain uses TRBV11-3 with TRBJ2-5, with 11 bases that match TRBD2. From germline, CDR1 is SGHNT and CDR2 YENEEA. There are 16 residues in the CDR3. Trimming at V came to 4 bases and at J to 4 bases, leaving 8 bases not matched to a gene. The CDR3, as DNA: TGTGCCAGCAGCTCCGATAGCGGGAGGGCCGGAGAGACCCAGTACTTC. Encoded protein: CASSSDSGRAGETQYF.

The chain is built from TRBV7-2 and TRBJ2-2, with 9 bases identical to TRBD1. The CDR3 length is 14 residues. The J segment lost 6 bases and the V segment lost 4 bases, leaving 3 bases of the junction unmatched. Germline CDR1 SGHTA, CDR2 FQGNSA. This chain's CDR3 is CASSWRQGAGELFF. The CDR3 region has the DNA TGTGCCAGCAGCTGGAGACAGGGGGCCGGGGAGCTGTTTTTT.

The genes are TRBV18 and TRBJ2-7; possible D gene TRBD2, 5 bases. CDR3 length: 12 amino acids. Trimming shortened V by 6 bases and J by 7 bases, and 13 bases separated the two germline ends. Per germline, CDR1 KGHSH and CDR2 LQKENI. The CDR3 nucleotides read TGTGCCAGCTCTCCATCGGGCGGGGAGCAGTACTTC. The encoded protein is CASSPSGGEQYF. The full variable domain, rest sourced from reference TRBV18 and TRBJ2-7, is NAGVMQNPRHLVRRRGQEARLRCSPMKGHSHVYWYRQLPEEGLKFMVYLQKENIIDESGMPKERFSAEFPKEGPSILRIQQVVRGDSAAYFCASSPSGGEQYFGPGTRLTVT.

The rearrangement links TRBV30 to TRBJ2-5; a possible D gene is TRBD2 (6 bases). Germline values: CDR1 GTSNPN, CDR2 SVGIG (reference sequence). The CDR3 runs to 15 residues. V lost 3 bases and J 0 bases, leaving 14 bases between the germline ends. In DNA form, the CDR3 reads TGTGCCTGGAGCGGGGACTCCGGTAACCAAGAGACCCAGTACTTC. Translating gives CAWSGDSGNQETQYF.